Below, 16 T cell receptor beta chains from the same sample are listed, as sequenced in a study of cytomegalovirus exposure and HLA in healthy donors. TCRdb keeps only in-frame clones here, not all; method: immunoSEQ multiplex PCR. Of about 240,000 clones listed, around 87% were seen once; the top ten hold 2.6%. Sequencing was done on a sample of PBMCs. The receptors shown here come from a young man in good health and CMV-seronegative.

The rearrangement joins TRBV25-1 to TRBJ2-3, with D perhaps TRBD1 (6 bases). V was trimmed by 4 bases and J by 9 bases, leaving 11 bases between them. CDR1 and CDR2 (germline): MGHDK, SYGVNS. The length of the CDR3 is 12 residues. The chain's CDR3 is CASSVGGPTQYF. The CDR3 DNA is TGTGCCAGCAGTGTTGGGGGCCCGACGCAGTATTTT.

CDR3 coding DNA: TGTGCCAGCAGCTCCCGACTCTACGAGCAGTACTTC. This encodes CASSSRLYEQYF. The rearrangement links TRBV11-2 to TRBJ2-7; D not certain. This CDR3 is 12 amino acids long. Germline lookup yields CDR1 SGHAT and CDR2 FQNNGV. V lost 4 bases and J 3 bases, leaving 7 bases between the germline ends. The full variable domain, its missing parts supplied by reference TRBV11-2 and TRBJ2-7, is EAGVAQSPRYKIIEKRQSVAFWCNPISGHATLYWYQQILGQGPKLLIQFQNNGVVDDSQLPKDRFSAERLKGVDSTLKIQPAKLEDSAVYLCASSSRLYEQYFGPGTRLTVT.

The chain links TRBV29-1 to TRBJ1-5; no definite D call. Germline CDR1 and CDR2: SQVTM and ANQGSEA. V was trimmed by 4 bases and J by 4 bases, leaving 8 bases between them. This CDR3 has 12 amino acids. CDR3 nucleotide sequence: TGCAGCGTTGGGTCCGGGAATCAGCCCCAGCATTTT. Protein product: CSVGSGNQPQHF.

V is TRBV5-6 and J is TRBJ1-1, with no clear D. The CDR3 sequence is 15 residues long. The germline gives CDR1 SGHDT, CDR2 YYEEEE. V was cut by 4 bases and J by 1 base, with 14 bases left in between. DNA of the CDR3: TGTGCCAGCAGCGCCCGGTTGTTCGGGAACACTGAAGCTTTCTTT. It specifies CASSARLFGNTEAFF.

This chain uses TRBV4-3 with TRBJ2-2; no reliable D call. V lost 7 bases, J lost 1 base, and 4 bases lay in between. Germline CDR1 reads LGHNA; CDR2 reads YSLEER. CDR3 length: 12 amino acids. The CDR3 DNA sequence: TGCGCCAGCATCGGGAACACCGGGGAGCTGTTTTTT. Residues: CASIGNTGELFF.

J is TRBJ2-5 and V is TRBV11-2, with D unresolved. V was trimmed by 3 bases and J by 1 base, leaving 6 bases between them. This CDR3 comprises 13 residues. CDR1 SGHAT and CDR2 FQNNGV come from the germline V gene. The CDR3 DNA reads TGTGCCAGCAGCTTGGGCACCCAAGAGACCCAGTACTTC. Protein product: CASSLGTQETQYF.

The gene calls are TRBV28 and TRBJ1-5; D is unresolved. This CDR3 comprises 13 residues. In germline, CDR1 is MDHEN, CDR2 SYDVKM. V lost 7 bases, J lost 6 bases, and 13 bases lay in between. CDR3 amino acids: CASTGENVQPQHF. In DNA, the CDR3 is TGTGCCAGCACGGGAGAGAACGTTCAGCCCCAGCATTTT. Together with reference TRBV28 and TRBJ1-5, the CDR3 gives the full variable domain: DVKVTQSSRYLVKRTGEKVFLECVQDMDHENMFWYRQDPGLGLRLIYFSYDVKMKEKGDIPEGYSVSREKKERFSLILESASTNQTSMYLCASTGENVQPQHFGDGTRLSIL.

The chain joins TRBV1 to TRBJ2-4; whether TRBD2, the table's D call, matches the DNA was not checked. TRBV1 is marked as a pseudogene. There are 14 residues in the CDR3. The CDR3 here is CTSIGLVKKNIQYF. CDR3 sequence (DNA): TGCACCAGTATCGGACTGGTAAAAAAAAACATTCAGTACTTC.

CDR3 nucleotide sequence: TGTGCCAGCAGTGAAGTCGGACTCTCCTACGAGCAGTACTTC. Amino acid sequence: CASSEVGLSYEQYF. The chain recombines TRBV6-1 with TRBJ2-7; D is possibly TRBD2 (5 bases). V lost 1 base to trimming and J lost 0 bases, with 7 bases between them. The CDR3 is 14 amino acids. Germline V gene data show CDR1 as MNHNS and CDR2 as SASEGT.

J is TRBJ1-5 and V is TRBV6-5; possibly TRBD1 for D (6 bases). Deletions cut 4 bases from V and 7 bases from J, with 11 bases between. Germline values: CDR1 MNHEY, CDR2 SVGAGI. The CDR3 has 13 residues. This chain's CDR3 is CASSSQGRQPQHF. Written as DNA, the CDR3 is TGTGCCAGCAGTTCACAGGGAAGGCAGCCCCAGCATTTT.

The CDR3: CASSPQGSSYNEQFF. DNA of the CDR3: TGCGCCAGTAGTCCCCAGGGTAGCTCCTACAATGAGCAGTTCTTC. The chain links TRBV5-1 to TRBJ2-1; D perhaps matches TRBD1 (5 bases). The CDR3 spans 15 residues. The germline CDR1 and CDR2 sequences are SGHRS and YFSETQ. The V gene lost 8 bases and the J gene lost 0 bases, with 15 bases spanning the gap.

V usage is TRBV4-1 and J usage is TRBJ1-2, with no clear D. The CDR3 length is 12 residues. Trimming took 1 base from V and 8 from J, leaving 8 bases between them. Germline V gives CDR1 MGHRA, CDR2 YSYEKL. DNA of the CDR3: TGCGCCAGCAGCCAAGGCGCTATGGGCTACACCTTC. This codes for CASSQGAMGYTF.

V and J are TRBV5-1 and TRBJ2-5, with D unclear. The length of the CDR3 is 13 residues. Germline values: CDR1 SGHRS, CDR2 YFSETQ. Deletions cut 4 bases from V and 1 base from J, with 8 bases between. Here the CDR3 reads CASSTSSQETQYF. CDR3 sequence (DNA): TGCGCCAGCAGCACGTCTAGCCAAGAGACCCAGTACTTC. The whole variable domain, filled in from reference TRBV5-1 and TRBJ2-5, reads KAGVTQTPRYLIKTRGQQVTLSCSPISGHRSVSWYQQTPGQGLQFLFEYFSETQRNKGNFPGRFSGRQFSNSRSEMNVSTLELGDSALYLCASSTSSQETQYFGPGTRLLVL.

The V gene is TRBV28, the J gene TRBJ1-2; 9 bases agree with TRBD1. This CDR3 has 16 amino acids. Germline CDR1 is MDHEN and CDR2 is SYDVKM. Trimming removed 5 bases from V and 8 bases from J; junction bases left unmatched: 15. The CDR3 DNA reads TGTGCCAGCAGTCCCCCCGGGACAGGGACATTTGGCGGCTACACCTTC. Encoded protein: CASSPPGTGTFGGYTF.

This rearrangement joins TRBV7-2 to TRBJ2-5; D uncertain. The V and J ends lost 5 bases and 0 bases respectively, with 13 bases between them. CDR3 size: 15 residues. Germline assignment: CDR1 SGHTA and CDR2 FQGNSA. This CDR3 reads CASSPPAGYQETQYF. As DNA, the CDR3 is TGTGCCAGCAGCCCACCCGCCGGGTACCAAGAGACCCAGTACTTC.

This chain links TRBV18 with TRBJ2-3; D may be TRBD2 (7 bases). Germline CDR1 KGHSH, CDR2 LQKENI. This CDR3 is 17 amino acids long. Trimming stripped 3 bases from V and 0 bases from J, with 16 bases between. CDR3 protein: CASSPPLSGGSTDTQYF. As DNA, the CDR3 is TGTGCCAGCTCACCGCCCCTGTCGGGGGGCAGCACAGATACGCAGTATTTT.